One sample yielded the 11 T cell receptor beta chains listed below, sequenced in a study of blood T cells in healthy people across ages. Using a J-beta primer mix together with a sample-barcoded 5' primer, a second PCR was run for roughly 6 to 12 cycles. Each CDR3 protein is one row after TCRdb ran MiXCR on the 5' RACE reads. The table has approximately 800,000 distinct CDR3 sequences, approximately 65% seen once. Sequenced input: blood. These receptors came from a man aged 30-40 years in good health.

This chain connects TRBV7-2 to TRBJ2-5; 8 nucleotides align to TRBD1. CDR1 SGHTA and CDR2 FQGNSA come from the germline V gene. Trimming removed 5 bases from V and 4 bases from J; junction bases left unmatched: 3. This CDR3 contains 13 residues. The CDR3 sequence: CASSVRGPETQYF. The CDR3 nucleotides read TGTGCCAGCAGCGTCAGGGGGCCAGAGACCCAGTACTTC.

CDR3 in DNA: TGCAGTGCTTGTACAGGGGATTCACCCCTCCACTTT. This gives the protein CSACTGDSPLHF. The V gene is TRBV20-1, the J gene TRBJ1-6; TRBD1 aligns across 7 bases. The germline V gene encodes CDR1 DFQATT and CDR2 SNEGSKA (reference sequence). The CDR3 contains 12 residues. The V gene end was trimmed by 5 bases and the J gene end by 8 bases; junction bases not matched to a gene: 3.

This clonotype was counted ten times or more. CDR3 amino acids: CASSFGQGKETQYF. DNA of the CDR3: TGTGCCAGCAGCTTTGGACAGGGGAAAGAGACCCAGTACTTC. The chain employs TRBV7-9 and TRBJ2-5; 9 bases agree with TRBD1. Looked up from germline, CDR1 is SEHNR and CDR2 is FQNEAQ (reference sequence). This CDR3 has 14 amino acids. V lost 3 bases to trimming and J lost 3 bases; unmatched junction nucleotides: 2.

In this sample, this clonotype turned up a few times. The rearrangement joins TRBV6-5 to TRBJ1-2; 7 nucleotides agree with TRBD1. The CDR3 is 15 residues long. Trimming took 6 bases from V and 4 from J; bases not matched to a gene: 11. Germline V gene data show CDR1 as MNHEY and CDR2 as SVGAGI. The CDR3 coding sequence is TGTGCCAGCAGCTCCGGGACAGCTATTCTCTATGGCTACACCTTC. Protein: CASSSGTAILYGYTF.

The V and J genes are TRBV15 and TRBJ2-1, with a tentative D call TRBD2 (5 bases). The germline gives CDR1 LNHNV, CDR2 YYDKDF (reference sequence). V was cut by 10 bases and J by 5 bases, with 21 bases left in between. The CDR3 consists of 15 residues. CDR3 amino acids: CAITYNEGFNNEQFF. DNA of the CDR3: TGTGCCATCACCTACAACGAGGGCTTCAACAATGAGCAGTTCTTC.

The CDR3 loop reads CASSVELAGTGSSDEQFF. In nucleotides, the CDR3 is TGTGCCAGCAGCGTAGAACTAGCGGGGACGGGTTCATCCGATGAGCAGTTCTTC. V is TRBV9 and J is TRBJ2-1; TRBD2 agrees at 10 bases. The V gene's germline CDR1 is SGDLS and CDR2 YYNGEE. This CDR3 spans 18 amino acids. Losses at the gene ends were 0 bases for V and 8 bases for J; bases not matched to a gene: 14.

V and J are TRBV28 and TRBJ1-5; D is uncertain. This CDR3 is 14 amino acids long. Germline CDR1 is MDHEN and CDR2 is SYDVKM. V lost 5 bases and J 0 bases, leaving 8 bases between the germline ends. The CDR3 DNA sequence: TGTGCCAGCAGTGGCGACCTTAGCAATCAGCCCCAGCATTTT. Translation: CASSGDLSNQPQHF.

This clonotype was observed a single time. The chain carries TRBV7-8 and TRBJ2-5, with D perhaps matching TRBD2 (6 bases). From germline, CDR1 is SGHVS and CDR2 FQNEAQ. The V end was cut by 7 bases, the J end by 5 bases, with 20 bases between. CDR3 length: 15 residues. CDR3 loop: CASTSRDSGQETQYF. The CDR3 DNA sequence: TGTGCCAGCACCTCACGGGACTCCGGGCAGGAGACCCAGTACTTC.

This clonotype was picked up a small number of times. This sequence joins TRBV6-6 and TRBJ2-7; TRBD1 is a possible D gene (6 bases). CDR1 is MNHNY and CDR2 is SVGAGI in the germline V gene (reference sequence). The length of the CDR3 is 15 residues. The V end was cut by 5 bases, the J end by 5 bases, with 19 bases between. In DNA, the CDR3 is TGTGCCAGCAGTCATGTACGGACAGCTTATGACGAGCAGTACTTC. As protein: CASSHVRTAYDEQYF.

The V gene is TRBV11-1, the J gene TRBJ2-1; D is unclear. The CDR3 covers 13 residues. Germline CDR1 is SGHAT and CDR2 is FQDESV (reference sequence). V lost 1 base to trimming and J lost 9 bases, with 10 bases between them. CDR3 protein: CASSLGPFGEQFF. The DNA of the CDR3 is TGTGCCAGCAGCTTAGGGCCGTTTGGTGAGCAGTTCTTC.

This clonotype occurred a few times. The DNA of the CDR3 is TGTGCCAGCAGTGAACAGTCAGGGGGCTATGGCTACACCTTC. This encodes CASSEQSGGYGYTF. This sequence joins TRBV25-1 and TRBJ1-2; 7 nucleotides match TRBD1. With 2 bases clipped from V and 4 bases from J, the junction kept 4 bases outside the gene matches. This CDR3 has 14 residues. Germline V CDR1 and CDR2: MGHDK, SYGVNS.